The TCR beta chain described here comes from a study of CD8 T cells in ankylosing spondylitis. With molecular barcodes, quantitative 5'-RACE was used to make the TCR beta libraries. TCRdb fed the 5' RACE reads into MiXCR, producing one record per CDR3 protein. The data contain about 330,000 distinct CDR3 sequences, 7% to 9% of them seen just once; the ten biggest clones take up roughly 15%. As for this clonotype: Its antigen is still unknown.

The study's findings and limits: Blood of patients with ankylosing spondylitis appeared to be characterized by a TCR beta motif of several highly homologous variants. In ankylosing spondylitis patients, matched synovial fluid reportedly showed significant enrichment of disease-linked clones. Earlier work had already found some motif variants in reactive arthritis synovial fluid and blood.

CDR1 and CDR2 from the germline V gene are MDHEN and SYDVKM. The CDR3 extends over 15 amino acids. The V end was cut by 3 bases, the J end by 4 bases, with 15 bases between. The chain joins TRBV28 to TRBJ1-2; D is ambiguous. This TCR was recovered from a male donor with ankylosing spondylitis. Material for sequencing was blood, either unsorted or a sorted T cell fraction (not recorded which). CDR3 amino acids: CASSLEGQIFYGYTF. Here the CDR3 DNA reads TGTGCCAGCAGTTTGGAAGGGCAGATTTTCTATGGCTACACCTTC.